Shown below are 10 T cell receptor beta chains from a single sample sequenced in a study of blood T cell repertoires in COVID-19. The protocol was immunoSEQ multiplex PCR, while the TCRdb copy is restricted to in-frame clones and leaves out a portion. The repertoire holds under 250,000 clones, with 65% to 85% as singletons. The sequenced sample was peripheral blood. The source is a man aged 50 to 59 with active or convalescent COVID-19.

The chain joins TRBV12-3 or TRBV12-4 to TRBJ2-3, with D maybe TRBD2 (6 bases). This CDR3 is built from 13 residues. Trimming took off 6 bases at V and 5 bases at J, with 12 bases between the two ends. The CDR3, as DNA: TGTGCCAGCAGCTGGGAGGCTTTAGATACGCAGTATTTT. Protein product: CASSWEALDTQYF.

This chain connects TRBV2 to TRBJ1-3; tentatively, D is TRBD1 (5 bases). The ends were cut back, 9 bases at V and 0 bases at J, with 15 bases in the middle. CDR1 and CDR2 (germline): SNHLY, FYNNEI. The CDR3 runs 15 residues. CDR3 sequence: CASRFDSSSGNTIYF. The CDR3, as DNA: TGTGCCAGTCGGTTCGACAGTTCCTCTGGAAACACCATATATTTT. The full variable domain, rest sourced from reference TRBV2 and TRBJ1-3, is EPEVTQTPSHQVTQMGQEVILRCVPISNHLYFYWYRQILGQKVEFLVSFYNNEISEKSEIFDDQFSVERPDGSNFTLKIRSTKLEDSAMYFCASRFDSSSGNTIYFGEGSWLTVV.

Regarding this clone: Other DNA sequences of this sample code for an identical CDR3. The chain is built from TRBV5-1 and TRBJ2-5; 7 bases are shared with TRBD1. J lost 1 base, V lost 4 bases, and 4 bases had no gene match. This CDR3 has 14 amino acids. The germline CDR1 and CDR2 sequences are SGHRS and YFSETQ. The CDR3 loop reads CASSLGTAQETQYF. The CDR3, as DNA: TGCGCCAGCAGCCTCGGGACAGCCCAAGAGACCCAGTACTTC.

The chain employs TRBV19 and TRBJ2-7, with TRBD1 matching over 8 bases. Losses at the gene ends were 3 bases for V and 5 bases for J; bases not matched to a gene: 6. CDR1 is LNHDA, CDR2 SQIVND, per germline (reference sequence). The CDR3 runs to 14 residues. Written as DNA, the CDR3 is TGTGCCAGTAGTATCCAGGGGGCGCCCCACGAGCAGTACTTC. Protein product: CASSIQGAPHEQYF.

A note on this clone: Other DNA sequences in the sample encode the same CDR3. The CDR3 protein is CASSLETDNSPLHF. The CDR3 DNA follows: TGCGCCAGCAGCTTGGAAACAGATAATTCACCCCTCCACTTT. The chain couples TRBV5-1 to TRBJ1-6; no clear D gene. Germline CDR1 reads SGHRS; CDR2 reads YFSETQ. CDR3 length: 14 amino acids. The V and J ends lost 0 bases and 5 bases respectively, with 6 bases between them.

This sequence joins TRBV12-5 and TRBJ2-1; 11 nucleotides align to TRBD2. Trimming at V came to 6 bases and at J to 8 bases, leaving 3 bases not matched to a gene. Germline V gives CDR1 LGHNT, CDR2 FRNRAP. There are 13 residues in the CDR3. The CDR3 region is CASGSSGGYEQFF. The CDR3, as DNA: TGTGCTAGTGGCTCTAGCGGGGGGTATGAGCAGTTCTTC.

The chain carries TRBV5-1 and TRBJ2-7, with 7 positions matching TRBD1. With V trimmed by 0 bases and J by 4 bases, 7 bases remained unmatched. CDR1 and CDR2 (germline): SGHRS, YFSETQ. The CDR3 loop spans 15 amino acids. CDR3 DNA: TGCGCCAGCAGCTTGGATTGGACAGGCAAGTACGAGCAGTACTTC. Protein: CASSLDWTGKYEQYF.

The rearrangement joins TRBV18 to TRBJ1-3; TRBD1 aligns across 7 bases. CDR1 and CDR2 (germline): KGHSH, LQKENI. The V gene end was trimmed by 4 bases and the J gene end by 5 bases; junction bases not matched to a gene: 8. The CDR3 consists of 15 residues. CDR3 in DNA: TGTGCCAGCTCACAAGCCGGGACAGCCAGAAACACCATATATTTT. It yields the protein CASSQAGTARNTIYF.

The J gene is TRBJ1-1, the V gene TRBV7-3; 7 nucleotides align to TRBD1. V was pared by 5 bases and J by 1 base, with 1 base of the junction left unmatched. CDR3 size: 13 residues. Germline CDR1 SGHTA, CDR2 FQGTGA. CDR3 residues: CASSGQENTEAFF. DNA for the CDR3: TGTGCCAGCAGCGGACAGGAGAACACTGAAGCTTTCTTT.

This clone showed up just once. V usage is TRBV5-1 and J usage is TRBJ2-1; 8 nucleotides align to TRBD2. Unmatched junction bases numbered 0, after V lost 0 bases and J lost 1 base. Germline CDR1 is SGHRS and CDR2 is YFSETQ. The CDR3 loop spans 15 amino acids. The CDR3 DNA reads TGCGCCAGCAGCTTGGCTAGCGGGTCCTACAATGAGCAGTTCTTC. Translating gives CASSLASGSYNEQFF. Full variable domain (outside the CDR3, taken from reference TRBV5-1 and TRBJ2-1): KAGVTQTPRYLIKTRGQQVTLSCSPISGHRSVSWYQQTPGQGLQFLFEYFSETQRNKGNFPGRFSGRQFSNSRSEMNVSTLELGDSALYLCASSLASGSYNEQFFGPGTRLTVL.